Listed below are T cell receptor beta chains from one sample, sequenced in a study of human T cells and chemical hapten exposure. MiXCR was run by TCRdb on the RACE reads, yielding one entry per CDR3 protein. The data hold more than 300,000 distinct CDR3 sequences, with less than 6.5% observed a single time. This sample comprised whole blood, obtained in connection with sensitization to the hapten diphenylcyclopropenone (DPC). The receptors here all came from a woman aged 45 to 65 with alopecia areata. Some clones in this sample may be carry-over from other donors' samples. CDR3s include the opening cysteine and the closing phenylalanine or tryptophan. The order of the fields is clone size, J gene, V gene, D gene, CDR3 DNA, CDR3 protein. The D gene is left open where the match is weak. Only part of the rows carry a size: once, few, many, or a class if the clone is expanded.

>NA|TRBJ1-4|TRBV7-9|NA
TGTGCCAGCAGCTTAGCGCTGAGACAAAGTGCAACTAGGGAAAAACTGTTTTTT
CASSLALRQSATREKLFF
>few|TRBJ2-6|TRBV27|TRBD2
TGTGCCAGCAGCCGGACTAGCGGGTCCCCTGGAGCCAACGTCCTGACTTTC
CASSRTSGSPGANVLTF
>many|TRBJ2-1|TRBV11-2|TRBD2
TGTGCCAGCAGCCCGGGGGGGGTAGCCCTGTCGTTCAATGAGCAGTTCTTC
CASSPGGVALSFNEQFF
>NA|TRBJ2-7|TRBV10-3|NA
TGTGCCATCAGTGAGACCACGGGCCGGGGCCCCTACGAGCAGTACTTC
CAISETTGRGPYEQYF
>NA|TRBJ2-7|TRBV6-2/TRBV6-3|NA
TGTGCCAGCAGTGCCGAACCGGGCTCCTACGAGCAGTACTTC
CASSAEPGSYEQYF
>many|TRBJ2-3|TRBV28|NA
TGTGCCAGCAGGGCCACCCGGAGTAGCGGCACAGATACGCAGTATTTT
CASRATRSSGTDTQYF
>few|TRBJ2-2|TRBV2|NA
TGTGCCAGCAGAAAGACAACAACGAACACCGGGGAGCTGTTTTTT
CASRKTTTNTGELFF
>NA|TRBJ1-6|TRBV6-1|NA
TGTGCCAGCAGTAAACCCCCCGGACTCCGGACCAATTCACCCCTCCACTTT
CASSKPPGLRTNSPLHF
>many|TRBJ2-6|TRBV6-6|NA
TGTGCCAGCAGTCCATTGAGAGGGGCCAACGTCCTGACTTTC
CASSPLRGANVLTF
>few|TRBJ2-5|TRBV29-1|TRBD1
TGCAGCGTTGAAGGCAGGGGGAGTATATCAGAGACCCAGTACTTC
CSVEGRGSISETQYF
>NA|TRBJ1-1|TRBV5-1|NA
TGCGCCAGCAGCTTGGAATCGATAGCTTTCTTT
CASSLESIAFF
>many|TRBJ1-1|TRBV6-1|TRBD1
TGTGCCAGCATCCTGGACAGGGTCAACACTGAAGCTTTCTTT
CASILDRVNTEAFF
>NA|TRBJ2-7|TRBV13|TRBD1
TGTGCCAGCAGCTTTAGGGGACAGGGGCACTACGAGCAGTACTTC
CASSFRGQGHYEQYF
>many|TRBJ1-2|TRBV13|TRBD1
TGTGCCAGCAGCCCAGACAGGGGTGTCAGCTATGGCTACACCTTC
CASSPDRGVSYGYTF
>few|TRBJ2-2|TRBV5-6|NA
TGTGCCAGCAGCTTGGGCGGCTACAACACCGGGGAGCTGTTTTTT
CASSLGGYNTGELFF
>many|TRBJ1-2|TRBV5-1|TRBD1
TGCGCCAGCAGCTTGCAAGGACAGGGAATGGATGGCTACACCTTC
CASSLQGQGMDGYTF
>NA|TRBJ1-5|TRBV24-1|NA
TGTGCCACCAGTGACAGGTCAGGTGGCAATCAGCCCCAGCATTTT
CATSDRSGGNQPQHF
>few|TRBJ1-6|TRBV5-1|NA
TGCGCCAGCAGCTTGGGAGGTGACCGGGGATCACCCCTCCACTTT
CASSLGGDRGSPLHF
>many|TRBJ1-6|TRBV3-1|TRBD1
TGTGCCAGCAGCCGTAGGACAGGAAATTCACCCCTCCACTTT
CASSRRTGNSPLHF
>many|TRBJ1-3|TRBV12-3/TRBV12-4|NA
TGTGCCAGCAGTGAGGACGGGAACTCTGGAAACACCATATATTTT
CASSEDGNSGNTIYF
>many|TRBJ1-1|TRBV18|NA
TGTGCCAGCTCACCAAATTTGGTAGAAGCTTTCTTT
CASSPNLVEAFF
>few|TRBJ1-1|TRBV6-1|NA
TGTGCCAGCAGTGAAAGTTTGCAGGGAGGGGTCACTGAAGCTTTCTTT
CASSESLQGGVTEAFF